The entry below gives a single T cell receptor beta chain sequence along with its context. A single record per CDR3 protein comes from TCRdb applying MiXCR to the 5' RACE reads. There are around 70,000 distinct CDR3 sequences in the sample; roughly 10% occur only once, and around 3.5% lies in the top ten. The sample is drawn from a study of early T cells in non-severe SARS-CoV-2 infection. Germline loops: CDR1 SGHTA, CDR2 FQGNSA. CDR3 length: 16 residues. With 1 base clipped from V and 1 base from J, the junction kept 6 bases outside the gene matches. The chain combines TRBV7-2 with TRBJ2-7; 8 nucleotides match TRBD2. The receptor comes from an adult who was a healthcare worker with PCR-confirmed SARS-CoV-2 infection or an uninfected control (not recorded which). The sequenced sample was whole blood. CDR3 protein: CASSLGAGDYSYEQYF. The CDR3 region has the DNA TGTGCCAGCAGCTTAGGAGCGGGAGATTATTCCTACGAGCAGTACTTC.